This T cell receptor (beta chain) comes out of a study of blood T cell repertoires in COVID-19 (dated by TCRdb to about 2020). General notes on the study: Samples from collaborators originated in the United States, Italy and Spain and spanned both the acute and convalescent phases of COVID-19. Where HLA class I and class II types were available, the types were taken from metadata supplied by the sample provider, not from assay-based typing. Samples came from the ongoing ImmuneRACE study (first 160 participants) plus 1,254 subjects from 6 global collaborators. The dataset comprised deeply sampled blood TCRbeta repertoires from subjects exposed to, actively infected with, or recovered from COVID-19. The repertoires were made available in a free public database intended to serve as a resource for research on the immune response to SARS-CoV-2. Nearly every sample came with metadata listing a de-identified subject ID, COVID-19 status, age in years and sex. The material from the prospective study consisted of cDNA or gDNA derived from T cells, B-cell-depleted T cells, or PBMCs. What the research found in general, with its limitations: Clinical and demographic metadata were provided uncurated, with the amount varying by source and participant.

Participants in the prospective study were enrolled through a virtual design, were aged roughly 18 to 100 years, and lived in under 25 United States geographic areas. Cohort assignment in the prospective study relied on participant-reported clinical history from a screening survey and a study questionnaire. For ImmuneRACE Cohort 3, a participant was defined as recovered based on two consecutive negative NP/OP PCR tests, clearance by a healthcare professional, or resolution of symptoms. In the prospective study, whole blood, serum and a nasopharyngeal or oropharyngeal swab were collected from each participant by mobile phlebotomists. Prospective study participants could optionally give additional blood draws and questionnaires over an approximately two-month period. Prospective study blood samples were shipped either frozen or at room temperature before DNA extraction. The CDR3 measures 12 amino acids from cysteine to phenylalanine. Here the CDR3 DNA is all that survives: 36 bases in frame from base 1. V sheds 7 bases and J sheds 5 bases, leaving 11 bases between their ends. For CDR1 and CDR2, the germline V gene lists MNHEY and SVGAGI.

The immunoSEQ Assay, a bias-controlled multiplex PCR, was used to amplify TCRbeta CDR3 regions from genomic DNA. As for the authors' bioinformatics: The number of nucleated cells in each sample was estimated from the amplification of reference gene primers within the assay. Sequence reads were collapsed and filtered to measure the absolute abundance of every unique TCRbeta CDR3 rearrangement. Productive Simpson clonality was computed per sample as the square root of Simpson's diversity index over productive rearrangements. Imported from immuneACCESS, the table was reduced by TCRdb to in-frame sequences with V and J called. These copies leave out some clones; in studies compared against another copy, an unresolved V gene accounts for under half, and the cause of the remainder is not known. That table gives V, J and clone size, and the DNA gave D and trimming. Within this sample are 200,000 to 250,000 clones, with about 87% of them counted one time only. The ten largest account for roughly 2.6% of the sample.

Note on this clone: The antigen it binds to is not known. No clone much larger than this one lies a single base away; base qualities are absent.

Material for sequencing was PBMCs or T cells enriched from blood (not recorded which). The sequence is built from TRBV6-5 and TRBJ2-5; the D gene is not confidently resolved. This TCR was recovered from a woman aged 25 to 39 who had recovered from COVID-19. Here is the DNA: TGTGCCAGCAACAACCTTTGGGAGACCCAGTACTTC. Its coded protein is CASNNLWETQYF.